The 30 T cell receptor beta chains below all came from one sample that was sequenced in a study of early T cells in non-severe SARS-CoV-2 infection. Each CDR3 protein is one row after TCRdb ran MiXCR on the 5' RACE reads. The repertoire holds some 76,000 distinct CDR3 sequences, with about 16% as singletons. Sequencing input: whole blood. These receptors were collected from an adult who was a healthcare worker with PCR-confirmed SARS-CoV-2 infection or an uninfected control (not recorded which).

This chain uses TRBV7-2 with TRBJ2-1; 8 bases agree with TRBD1. The CDR3 has 15 amino acids. CDR1 and CDR2 (germline): SGHTA, FQGNSA. The trim removed 6 bases at V and 7 bases at J, leaving 11 bases unmatched. The CDR3 DNA reads as TGTGCCAGCAGTCGGTTGGACAGGGCGAGTAATGAGCAGTTCTTC. It specifies CASSRLDRASNEQFF.

This clonotype showed up just a few times. The gene calls are TRBV4-3 and TRBJ2-7; 11 bases are a match to TRBD1. V shed 1 base and J 3 bases; nucleotides not matched to a gene: 5. The CDR3 totals 16 residues. The germline CDR1 and CDR2 sequences are LGHNA and YSLEER. CDR3 sequence (DNA): TGCGCCAGCAGCCAAGGTCGGACAGGGGGCCTCTACGAGCAGTACTTC. This translates into CASSQGRTGGLYEQYF.

The chain joins TRBV11-2 to TRBJ1-5; the match to TRBD1 covers 8 bases. Germline loops: CDR1 SGHAT, CDR2 FQNNGV. The J segment lost 4 bases and the V segment lost 2 bases, leaving 7 bases of the junction unmatched. CDR3 length: 16 amino acids. In nucleotides, the CDR3 is TGTGCCAGCAGCTTACTCTCTACAGGGGGGAATCAGCCCCAGCATTTT. Encoded protein: CASSLLSTGGNQPQHF.

V usage is TRBV29-1 and J usage is TRBJ2-5, with TRBD1 matching 9 bases. The CDR3 contains 13 residues. With 8 bases clipped from V and 4 bases from J, the junction kept 8 bases outside the gene matches. Germline V gene sequence: CDR1 SQVTM, CDR2 ANQGSEA. The chain's CDR3 is CSSRTGGAETQYF. CDR3 DNA: TGCAGCTCACGTACAGGGGGCGCAGAGACCCAGTACTTC.

This clonotype was observed many times. The rearrangement links TRBV29-1 to TRBJ1-4, with 8 positions matching TRBD1. Per the germline V gene, CDR1 is SQVTM and CDR2 is ANQGSEA. The CDR3 is 11 amino acids. The trim removed 6 bases at V and 13 bases at J, leaving 7 bases unmatched. The DNA of the CDR3 is TGCAGCGTGGCAGGGACAGGAAGACTGTTTTTT. It yields the protein CSVAGTGRLFF.

This clonotype came up a few times. At one of its ends the junction is not consistent with the germline gene, which may arise from a read error. This chain's CDR3 is CVSSDIVFPQHF. CDR3 DNA: TGCGTCAGCAGTGACATCGTCTTTCCCCAGCATTTT. This chain connects TRBV10-2 to TRBJ1-5, with D hard to call. This CDR3 contains 12 residues. CDR1 WSHSY and CDR2 SAAADI come from the germline V gene.

This sequence joins TRBV4-2 and TRBJ2-2; D call uncertain. Germline V gives CDR1 LGHNA, CDR2 YNFKEQ. Between the trimmed V and J ends, which lost 2 bases and 3 bases, there was a span of 19 bases. The CDR3 is made up of 18 amino acids. The CDR3 here is CASSQSPLGGRYTGELFF. DNA for the CDR3: TGTGCCAGCAGCCAAAGCCCGCTAGGTGGGCGATACACCGGGGAGCTGTTTTTT.

This clonotype was picked up many times. J is TRBJ2-1 and V is TRBV7-6; D is possibly TRBD2 (5 bases). CDR3 length equals 15 residues. Trimming removed 4 bases at V and 3 bases at J, with 13 bases between. The germline CDR1 and CDR2 sequences are SGHVS and FNYEAQ. This CDR3 is CASSSRRADYNEQFF. CDR3 DNA sequence: TGTGCCAGCAGCTCTCGGCGGGCAGACTACAATGAGCAGTTCTTC. The full variable domain, with the rest looked up from reference TRBV7-6 and TRBJ2-1, is GAGVSQSPRYKVTKRGQDVALRCDPISGHVSLYWYRQALGQGPEFLTYFNYEAQQDKSGLPNDRFSAERPEGSISTLTIQRTEQRDSAMYRCASSSRRADYNEQFFGPGTRLTVL.

The V call is TRBV12-3 or TRBV12-4, the J call TRBJ1-4; no clear D. The CDR3 consists of 14 residues. Trimming left V 6 bases short and J 4 bases short, with 12 bases between. The CDR3 nucleotides read TGTGCCAGCAGCCGAGACGGCTTTAATGAAAAACTGTTTTTT. Its translation is CASSRDGFNEKLFF.

This chain links TRBV3-1 with TRBJ2-1; 9 bases match TRBD2. Germline CDR1 and CDR2: LGHDT and YNNKEL (reference sequence). This CDR3 comprises 13 residues. V was pared by 0 bases and J by 14 bases, with 5 bases of the junction left unmatched. For the CDR3, the DNA is TGTGCCAGCAGCCAAGATCTTAGCGGGAGTAAGTTCTTC. Encoded protein: CASSQDLSGSKFF.

This clonotype was recorded at least ten times. This chain links TRBV12-3 or TRBV12-4 with TRBJ1-5; D not resolved. The CDR3 contains 14 residues. Trimming shortened V by 3 bases and J by 0 bases, and 6 bases separated the two germline ends. CDR3 region: CASSLKVSNQPQHF. The CDR3 region has the DNA TGTGCCAGCAGTTTGAAGGTTAGCAATCAGCCCCAGCATTTT.

The sample holds many counts of this clonotype. The chain recombines TRBV29-1 with TRBJ2-7; possible D gene TRBD1, 7 bases. Germline V gene data show CDR1 as SQVTM and CDR2 as ANQGSEA. The CDR3 totals 12 residues. V was shortened by 7 bases and J by 3 bases, with 13 bases between the two germline ends. The CDR3 sequence is CSGGGGLYEQYF. The CDR3 region has the DNA TGCAGCGGAGGAGGGGGCCTCTACGAGCAGTACTTC.

The table lists this clonotype with a few counts. The rearrangement joins TRBV19 to TRBJ2-3; D tentatively fits TRBD1 or TRBD2 (6 bases each). CDR1 LNHDA and CDR2 SQIVND come from the germline V gene (reference sequence). Between the trimmed V and J ends, which lost 5 bases and 4 bases, there was a span of 16 bases. The CDR3 has 15 amino acids. DNA of the CDR3: TGTGCCAGTAGTGGCCCGGTGAGGGGGGCAGATACGCAGTATTTT. Amino acids: CASSGPVRGADTQYF.

The chain recombines TRBV29-1 with TRBJ1-1; tentative D call: TRBD1 (5 bases). The CDR3 is made up of 13 amino acids. V shed 2 bases and J shed 4 bases, with 11 bases lying between them. The germline gives CDR1 SQVTM, CDR2 ANQGSEA. CDR3 amino acids: CSVESGRGTEAFF. The CDR3 DNA is TGCAGCGTTGAATCGGGACGGGGCACTGAAGCTTTCTTT.

Note on this clonotype: The germline gene is not matched at one end of the junction; a read error may be the cause. The CDR3 sequence: CASSQDLVSVNTGELIF. The CDR3 region has the DNA TGTGCCAGCAGCCAAGATCTTGTTAGCGTAAACACCGGGGAGCTGATTTTT. The genes are TRBV14 and TRBJ2-2; D is perhaps TRBD2 (5 bases). Germline V gives CDR1 SGHDN, CDR2 FVKESK. The CDR3 loop spans 17 amino acids.

This clonotype was counted between two and nine times. The chain links TRBV2 to TRBJ2-3; D ambiguous. Germline-derived CDR1 and CDR2 are SNHLY and FYNNEI. V gave up 3 bases and J gave up 2 bases, with 12 bases separating them. The CDR3 is 15 residues long. CDR3 sequence: CASSDLGSDTDTQYF. Here the CDR3 DNA reads TGTGCCAGCAGTGACCTGGGTTCAGACACAGATACGCAGTATTTT.

There are many counts of this clonotype. The chain links TRBV2 to TRBJ1-6, with a possible D match to TRBD1 (6 bases). Germline CDR1 SNHLY, CDR2 FYNNEI. The CDR3 consists of 14 residues. The germline V and J ends were trimmed by 8 bases and 9 bases, with 17 bases remaining between them. CDR3 in DNA: TGTGCCAGCGAAAGGGGGAAGCTATTTTCACCCCTCCACTTT. This sequence encodes CASERGKLFSPLHF.

V gene TRBV19 combines with J gene TRBJ1-1; D may be TRBD1 (6 bases). The CDR3 spans 14 residues. The V and J ends lost 5 bases and 1 base respectively, with 11 bases between them. Germline CDR1 reads LNHDA; CDR2 reads SQIVND (reference sequence). CDR3 region: CASSPGQPNTEAFF. The CDR3 DNA is TGTGCCAGTAGTCCGGGACAACCGAACACTGAAGCTTTCTTT. The whole variable domain, remainder taken from reference TRBV19 and TRBJ1-1, is DGGITQSPKYLFRKEGQNVTLSCEQNLNHDAMYWYRQDPGQGLRLIYYSQIVNDFQKGDIAEGYSVSREKKESFPLTVTSAQKNPTAFYLCASSPGQPNTEAFFGQGTRLTVV.

This rearrangement joins TRBV6-5 to TRBJ1-1, with D tentatively TRBD1 (5 bases). Germline lookup yields CDR1 MNHEY and CDR2 SVGAGI. Trimming shortened V by 2 bases and J by 3 bases, and 13 bases separated the two germline ends. This CDR3 comprises 15 residues. CDR3 in DNA: TGTGCCAGCAGTTACACTACAGGCAGGTACACTGAAGCTTTCTTT. Residues: CASSYTTGRYTEAFF.

In its sample, this clonotype was seen a few times. V and J are TRBV7-3 and TRBJ1-5; tentative D call: TRBD1 (5 bases). Trimming cost V 6 bases and J 7 bases, with 13 bases left between them. Germline V gene sequence: CDR1 SGHTA, CDR2 FQGTGA. The CDR3 consists of 13 residues. CDR3 protein: CASRGVGEQPQHF. In DNA, the CDR3 is TGTGCCAGCAGAGGGGTAGGGGAACAGCCCCAGCATTTT. Combining the CDR3 with reference TRBV7-3 and TRBJ1-5 gives the whole variable domain GAGVSQTPSNKVTEKGKYVELRCDPISGHTALYWYRQSLGQGPEFLIYFQGTGAADDSGLPNDRFFAVRPEGSVSTLKIQRTERGDSAVYLCASRGVGEQPQHFGDGTRLSIL.

This clonotype was seen many times. The rearrangement uses TRBV7-9 and TRBJ2-1, with 9 bases fitting TRBD2. The CDR3 is made up of 16 amino acids. Germline V gives CDR1 SEHNR, CDR2 FQNEAQ (reference sequence). J gave up 6 bases and V 0 bases, and 6 bases lay outside the gene matches. The CDR3 DNA sequence: TGTGCCAGCAGCTTAGCGTTAGCGGGAGTTAGCAATGAGCAGTTCTTC. It is translated as CASSLALAGVSNEQFF.

This clonotype was detected many times. The chain employs TRBV4-2 and TRBJ2-1; no clear D. V gave up 0 bases and J gave up 1 base, with 16 bases separating them. Looked up from germline, CDR1 is LGHNA and CDR2 is YNFKEQ. The CDR3 is 18 amino acids. CDR3 sequence: CASSQDRDLERSYNEQFF. The DNA for the CDR3 is TGTGCCAGCAGCCAAGATCGTGATCTGGAGAGGTCCTACAATGAGCAGTTCTTC.

CDR3 amino acids: CASSLKRLDTGELFF. DNA of the CDR3: TGTGCCAGCAGCTTAAAACGCTTGGACACCGGGGAGCTGTTTTTT. The V call is TRBV11-1, the J call TRBJ2-2, with no clear D. Trimming left V 2 bases short and J 3 bases short, with 10 bases between. Per the germline V gene, CDR1 is SGHAT and CDR2 is FQDESV (reference sequence). The CDR3 totals 15 residues.

The rearrangement links TRBV29-1 to TRBJ1-2; TRBD1 might be the D (6 bases). CDR3 length: 13 residues. V lost 7 bases and J 5 bases, leaving 17 bases between the germline ends. From germline, CDR1 is SQVTM and CDR2 ANQGSEA. The CDR3 nucleotides read TGCAGCGCTCCAGGGGATGGACTATATGGCTACACCTTC. Translating gives CSAPGDGLYGYTF.

The chain employs TRBV6-5 and TRBJ1-2, with a tentative D call TRBD1 (5 bases). The length of the CDR3 is 13 residues. Per germline, CDR1 MNHEY and CDR2 SVGAGI. Trimming removed 6 bases at V and 2 bases at J, with 10 bases between. In nucleotides, the CDR3 is TGTGCCAGCAGGAGGGACGGAAACTATGGCTACACCTTC. Its protein is CASRRDGNYGYTF.

For this clonotype: The junction does not match germline at one end; this may be a read error. This rearrangement joins TRBV7-9 to TRBJ2-1, with D perhaps TRBD1 or TRBD2 (5 bases each). Germline CDR1 reads SEHNR; CDR2 reads FQNEAQ (reference sequence). There are 13 residues in the CDR3. DNA of the CDR3: TGTGCCGGCAGGGACGGGACCTACAATGAGCAGTTCTTC. It is translated as CAGRDGTYNEQFF.

This clonotype occurred once. An end of the junction does not agree with germline; a read error may underlie this. The V call is TRBV5-8, the J call TRBJ1-1, with no clear D. The CDR3 contains 13 residues. Germline V gives CDR1 SGHTS, CDR2 YDEGEE. Written as DNA, the CDR3 is TGTGCCAGCAGCTTGACTCCGAACACTGAAGTTTTCTTT. Amino acids: CASSLTPNTEVFF. Variable domain in full (rest from reference TRBV5-8 and TRBJ1-1): EAGVTQSPTHLIKTRGQQATLRCSPISGHTSVYWYQQALGLGLQFLLWYDEGEERNRGNFPPRFSGRQFPNYSSELNVNALELEDSALYLCASSLTPNTEVFFGQGTRLTVV.

This clonotype was seen more than once but under ten times. The CDR3 protein is CASRSPGLASNEQFF. The CDR3 DNA sequence: TGTGCCAGCAGGTCTCCGGGACTAGCGTCCAATGAGCAGTTCTTC. The V call is TRBV7-9, the J call TRBJ2-1; 10 positions agree with TRBD2. The germline V gene has CDR1 SEHNR and CDR2 FQNEAQ (reference sequence). V dropped 6 bases and J dropped 6; count of bases not matched to a gene: 8. This CDR3 has 15 residues. Filled out from reference TRBV7-9 and TRBJ2-1, the complete variable domain reads DTGVSQNPRHKITKRGQNVTFRCDPISEHNRLYWYRQTLGQGPEFLTYFQNEAQLEKSRLLSDRFSAERPKGSFSTLEIQRTEQGDSAMYLCASRSPGLASNEQFFGPGTRLTVL.

This clonotype was seen a few times. The chain uses TRBV5-1 and TRBJ2-7; 9 bases fit TRBD1. This CDR3 spans 15 amino acids. Germline-derived CDR1 and CDR2 are SGHRS and YFSETQ. V shed 1 base and J 3 bases; nucleotides not matched to a gene: 5. As DNA, the CDR3 is TGCGCCAGCAGCTTGCAAGGGACAGGGTTCTACGAGCAGTACTTC. Protein sequence: CASSLQGTGFYEQYF.

The table lists this clonotype with a few counts. This chain uses TRBV6-5 with TRBJ1-2, with a possible D match to TRBD1 (5 bases). The CDR3 consists of 15 residues. The germline CDR1 and CDR2 sequences are MNHEY and SVGAGI. V was trimmed by 0 bases and J by 8 bases, leaving 16 bases between them. CDR3 DNA: TGTGCCAGCAGTTACTCGAATCAGGGTCGGTTAGGCTACACCTTC. This codes for CASSYSNQGRLGYTF.